This T cell receptor (beta chain) derives from a study of T cells after posttransplantation cyclophosphamide (dated by TCRdb to about 2016). Looking at the study overall: Using TRB sequencing, the study followed how the T cell repertoire reconstituted after myeloablative bone marrow transplantation in which posttransplantation cyclophosphamide served as GVHD prophylaxis. In 3 patients, TRB sequencing was also performed on up to 3 more blood samples taken 2 to 5.2 years after transplant, and in 4 patients, pretransplant blood was also TRB-sequenced. Blood from all 34 PTCy patients who had 1-year posttransplant specimens underwent TRB sequencing. Samples from 30 to 35 PTCy-treated patients, along with samples from 15 to 20 of their related bone marrow donors, underwent antigen receptor sequencing. Because TRA and TRB clonality correlated tightly in about 9 samples, the subsequent TCR analyses were limited to TRB only. Public TRB sequences were checked against a database of over 3,600 sequences associated with responses to pathogens, tumor antigens, self-antigens and alloantigens. Overall study results and their limits: Across the approximately 48 patients, TRB clonality was highly associated with recipient CMV seropositivity and CMV reactivation, and diversity with PTCy was similar to that in the CNI/methotrexate controls. At 1-2 months, donor-recipient similarity was low but rose over the first year, and the later blood repertoires were often dominated by donor CD8+ memory clones. The TRB repertoires of T cells infiltrating skin or GI tract showed only limited overlap with the TRB repertoires of T cells in blood.

TRB sequencing was run on genomic DNA with either the immunoSEQ assay at survey resolution or the hsTCRB kit. The authors processed their data as follows. The immunoSEQ software handled initial read processing, and the LymphoSeq R package was used for repertoire analyses. Clonality was calculated as 1 minus normalized Shannon entropy, and the Gini coefficient was also calculated for each TRB dataset. To infer phenotypes in unsorted samples, TRB sequences from sorted subsets of the recipient or donor were mapped onto unsorted samples from the same recipient. The table was pulled from immuneACCESS by TCRdb, which kept in-frame rearrangements only. Such tables lose some clones; where checked, under half of the loss comes from unresolved V genes, and the rest has no known cause. Clonal size and the V and J genes are those of that table, whereas D and trimming came from the DNA. The sample table lists 45,000 or so clones, about 90% of them with a count of one. The ten largest clones represent less than 3.5% of the sample.

Comments on this clone: Its cognate antigen has yet to be identified. Per-base qualities were not stored, and no clone one base away is much larger.

On the day of marrow donation, related bone marrow donors gave peripheral blood samples. Mononuclear cells from peripheral blood and bone marrow were separated by Ficoll-Hypaque density centrifugation and then cryopreserved. The V end loses 0 bases and the J end loses 2 bases, and a stretch of 7 bases separates them. Via the germline V gene, CDR1 is KGHSH and CDR2 LQKENI. The CDR3 holds 14 amino acids from the cysteine to the phenylalanine. Only CDR3 DNA is held: 42 bases, read in frame from base 1. The TCR sequence derives from a woman aged 50 to 65 in good health and a related stem cell transplant donor. The source material was PBMCs. The sequence is built from TRBV18 and TRBJ2-5; the D gene cannot be resolved reliably. The CDR3 reads CASSPPAVQETQYF. Here is the DNA: TGTGCCAGCTCACCACCGGCAGTGCAAGAGACCCAGTACTTC.